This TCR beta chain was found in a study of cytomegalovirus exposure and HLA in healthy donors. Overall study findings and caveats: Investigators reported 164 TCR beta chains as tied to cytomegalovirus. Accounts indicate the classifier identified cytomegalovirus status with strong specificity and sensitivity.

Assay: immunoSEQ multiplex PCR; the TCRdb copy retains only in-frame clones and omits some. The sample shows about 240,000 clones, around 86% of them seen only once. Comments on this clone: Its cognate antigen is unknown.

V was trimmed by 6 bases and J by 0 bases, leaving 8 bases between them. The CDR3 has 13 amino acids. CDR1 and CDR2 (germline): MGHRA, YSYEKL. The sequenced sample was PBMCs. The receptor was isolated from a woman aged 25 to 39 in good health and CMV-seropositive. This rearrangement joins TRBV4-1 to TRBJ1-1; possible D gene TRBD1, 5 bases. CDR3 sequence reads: CASRKGVNTEAFF. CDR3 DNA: TGCGCCAGCAGGAAAGGGGTGAACACTGAAGCTTTCTTT.